The present TCR beta chain was sequenced within a study of blood T cell repertoires in COVID-19. Study information: Samples representing acute and convalescent COVID-19 were sourced from the United States, Italy and Spain. The analysed material was cDNA or gDNA that came from T cells, B-cell-depleted T cells, or PBMCs.

This clone was observed once. Per the study methods: Reference gene primers were amplified, and this amplification served to estimate nucleated cell counts. Assay: immunoSEQ multiplex PCR; the TCRdb copy retains only in-frame clones and omits some. Clonal size and the V and J genes are those of that table, whereas D and trimming came from the DNA. The sample has some 250,000 clones; around 86% are singletons. The receptor was derived from a woman between 25 and 40 years old who had recovered from COVID-19. The sample was peripheral blood.

This CDR3 is CASTQQINQPQHF. The CDR3 nucleotides read TGTGCCAGTACCCAACAAATCAATCAGCCCCAGCATTTT. V gene TRBV19 combines with J gene TRBJ1-5; D remains ambiguous. The germline V and J ends were trimmed by 7 bases and 3 bases, with 10 bases remaining between them. This CDR3 contains 13 residues. CDR1 and CDR2 from the germline V gene are LNHDA and SQIVND (reference sequence).